This TCR beta chain came from a study of control samples from healthy donors and cancer patients. Assay: immunoSEQ multiplex PCR; the TCRdb copy retains only in-frame clones and omits some. The table shows under 200,000 clones, with roughly 94% occurring only once. The CDR3 is made up of 15 amino acids. V lost 0 bases, J lost 5 bases, and 2 bases stayed unmatched. Germline CDR1 is SGHRS and CDR2 is YFSETQ. The chain joins TRBV5-1 to TRBJ1-5; 10 bases agree with TRBD1. Sequencing was carried out using blood. This TCR derives from a woman between 40 and 50 years old in good health. CDR3 sequence: CASSLGGQGDQPQHF. The CDR3 DNA reads as TGCGCCAGCAGCTTGGGCGGACAGGGGGATCAGCCCCAGCATTTT. The full variable domain, completed using reference TRBV5-1 and TRBJ1-5, is KAGVTQTPRYLIKTRGQQVTLSCSPISGHRSVSWYQQTPGQGLQFLFEYFSETQRNKGNFPGRFSGRQFSNSRSEMNVSTLELGDSALYLCASSLGGQGDQPQHFGDGTRLSIL.